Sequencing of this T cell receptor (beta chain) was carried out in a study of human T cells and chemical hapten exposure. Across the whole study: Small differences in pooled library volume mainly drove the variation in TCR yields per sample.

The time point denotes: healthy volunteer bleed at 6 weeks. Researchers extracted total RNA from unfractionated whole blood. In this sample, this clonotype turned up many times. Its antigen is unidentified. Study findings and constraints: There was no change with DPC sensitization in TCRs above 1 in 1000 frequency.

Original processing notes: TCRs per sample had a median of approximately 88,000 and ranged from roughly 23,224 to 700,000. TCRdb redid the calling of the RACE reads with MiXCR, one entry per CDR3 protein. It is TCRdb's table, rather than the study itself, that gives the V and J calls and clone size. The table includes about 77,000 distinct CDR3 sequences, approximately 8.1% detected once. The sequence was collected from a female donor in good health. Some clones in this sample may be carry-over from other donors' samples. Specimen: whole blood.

CDR3 nucleotides: TGTGCCAGCAGTTTCGTCCCCCTGGCCGACACCCGAGGGAATGAGCAGTTCTTC. This translates into CASSFVPLADTRGNEQFF. The rearrangement links TRBV12-3 or TRBV12-4 to TRBJ2-1; a weak D match, TRBD2 (5 bases). Deletions cut 3 bases from V and 7 bases from J, with 25 bases between. This CDR3 comprises 18 residues.